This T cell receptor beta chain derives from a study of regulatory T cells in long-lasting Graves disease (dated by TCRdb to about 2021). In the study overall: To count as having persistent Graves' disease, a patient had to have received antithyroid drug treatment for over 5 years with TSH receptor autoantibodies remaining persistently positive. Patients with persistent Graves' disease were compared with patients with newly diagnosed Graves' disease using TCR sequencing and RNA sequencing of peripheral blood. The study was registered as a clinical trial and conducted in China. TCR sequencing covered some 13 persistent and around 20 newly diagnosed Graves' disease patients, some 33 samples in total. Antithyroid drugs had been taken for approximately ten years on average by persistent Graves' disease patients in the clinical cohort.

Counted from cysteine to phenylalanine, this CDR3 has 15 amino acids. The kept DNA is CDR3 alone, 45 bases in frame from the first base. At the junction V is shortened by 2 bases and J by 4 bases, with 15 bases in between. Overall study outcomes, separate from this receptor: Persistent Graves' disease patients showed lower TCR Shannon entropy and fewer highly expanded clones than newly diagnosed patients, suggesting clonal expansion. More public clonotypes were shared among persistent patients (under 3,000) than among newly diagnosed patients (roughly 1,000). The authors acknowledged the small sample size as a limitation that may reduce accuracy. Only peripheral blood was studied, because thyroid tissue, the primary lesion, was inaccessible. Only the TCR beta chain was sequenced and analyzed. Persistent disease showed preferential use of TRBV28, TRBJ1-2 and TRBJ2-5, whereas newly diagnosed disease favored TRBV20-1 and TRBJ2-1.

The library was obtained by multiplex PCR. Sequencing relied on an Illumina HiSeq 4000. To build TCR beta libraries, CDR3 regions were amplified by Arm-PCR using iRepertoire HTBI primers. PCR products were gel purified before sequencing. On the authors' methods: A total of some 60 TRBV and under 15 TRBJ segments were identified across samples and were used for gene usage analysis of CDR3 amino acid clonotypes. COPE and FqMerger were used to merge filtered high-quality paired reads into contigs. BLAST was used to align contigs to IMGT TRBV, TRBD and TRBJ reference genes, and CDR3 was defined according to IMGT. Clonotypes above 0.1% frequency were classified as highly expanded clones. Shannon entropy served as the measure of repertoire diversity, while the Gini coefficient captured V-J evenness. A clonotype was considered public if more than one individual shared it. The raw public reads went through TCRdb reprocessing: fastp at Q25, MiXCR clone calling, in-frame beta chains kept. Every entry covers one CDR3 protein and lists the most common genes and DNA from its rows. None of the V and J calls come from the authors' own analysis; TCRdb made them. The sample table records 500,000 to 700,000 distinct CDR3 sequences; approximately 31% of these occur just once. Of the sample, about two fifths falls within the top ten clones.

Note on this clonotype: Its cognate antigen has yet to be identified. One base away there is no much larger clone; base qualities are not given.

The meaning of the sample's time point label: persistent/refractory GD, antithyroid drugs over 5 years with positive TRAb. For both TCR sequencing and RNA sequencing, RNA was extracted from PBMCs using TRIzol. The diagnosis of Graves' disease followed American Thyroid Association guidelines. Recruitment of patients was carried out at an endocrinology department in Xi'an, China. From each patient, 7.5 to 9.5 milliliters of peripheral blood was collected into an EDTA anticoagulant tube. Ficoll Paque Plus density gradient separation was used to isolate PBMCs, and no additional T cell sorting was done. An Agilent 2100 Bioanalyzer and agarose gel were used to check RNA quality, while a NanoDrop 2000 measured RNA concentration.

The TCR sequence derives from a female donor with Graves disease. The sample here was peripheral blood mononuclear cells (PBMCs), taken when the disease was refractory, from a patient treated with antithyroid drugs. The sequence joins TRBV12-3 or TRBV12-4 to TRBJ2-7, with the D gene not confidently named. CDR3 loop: CASSLSFGQMYEQYF. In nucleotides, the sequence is TGTGCCAGCAGTTTATCGTTTGGGCAGATGTACGAGCAGTACTTC.